The subject of this entry is one TCR beta chain. The specificity of this receptor is unknown. The record has no base qualities; no much larger clone is one base away. A distance of 18 bases separates the germline ends of V and J, which lose 4 bases and 0 bases respectively. The CDR3 runs 17 amino acids, cysteine and phenylalanine included. Solely the CDR3 DNA is kept, with 51 bases framed from the first base. The germline V gene encodes CDR1 LGHNA and CDR2 YSLEER. The data stem from a study of Ad26.COV2.S vaccination and SARS-CoV-2 variants (dated by TCRdb to the early 2020s). A note on the overall study: Vaccine-arm donors were drawn from COV1001, a multicentre, randomized, double-blind, placebo-controlled phase I-IIa trial of Ad26.COV2.S in healthy adults. Ad26.COV2.S was given intramuscularly at 5x10^10 or 1x10^11 viral particles, as a single shot or as two shots 56 days apart. TCRbeta repertoire sequencing served as the tool for gauging how specific and how broad the SARS-CoV-2-reactive T cell receptors were following Ad26.COV2.S vaccination. A total of about 30 samples were included in the TCR-sequenced set, comprising some 20 Ad26.COV2.S vaccine recipients, 5 placebo recipients and 8 SARS-CoV-2 convalescent individuals. Trial participants were randomized into five groups of five, in which low-dose or high-dose Ad26.COV2.S was given once or twice, or placebo was given on both occasions. Blinding of investigators to trial group allocation was maintained during experiments and outcome assessment.

The immunoSEQ Assay was used to sequence TCRbeta CDR3 regions. After extraction, genomic DNA underwent amplification by bias-controlled multiplex PCR, followed by high-throughput sequencing. The study's processing was this. Collapsing and filtering of sequences were performed to quantify the absolute abundance of each unique TCRbeta CDR3 region. T cell fraction was estimated by normalization of TCRbeta template counts to usable DNA, with usable DNA being measured through amplification of reference genes present in all nucleated cells. Repertoire TCRs were annotated as SARS-CoV-2-specific by exact matching of V gene, CDR3 amino acid sequence and J gene to a known reactive TCR set. The reference SARS-CoV-2 TCR set was derived from MIRA and filtered for enrichment in COVID-19-positive ImmuneCODE repertoires, a step that removed public or cross-reactive TCRs. Based on the MIRA antigens, annotated TCRs were further analysed at the level of specific ORF or position within ORF. Depth was the summed frequency of annotated unique rearrangements, while breadth was defined as annotated unique rearrangements over total unique productive rearrangements. Two-sided Wilcoxon rank-sum tests were applied when comparing TCR breadth between groups. TCRdb took this table from immuneACCESS and kept in-frame rearrangements with V and J called. Such tables lack part of the clones; where checked against another copy, unresolved V genes explain under half of the gap, and the rest is unexplained. V and J calls and clone size follow that table, whereas D and trimming were derived from the DNA. The sample profile shows 330,000 or so clones; under 90% of them were found once. The ten largest make up 5% to 6.5% of the sample.

The paper's findings and limits, for the study overall: The authors noted that total T cell responses may have been underestimated by the TCR breadth and depth analyses. Spike-specific TCR breadth was higher in Ad26.COV2.S recipients than in placebo recipients (P = 0.0014). The study was not powered for comparison of responses between vaccine doses or regimens. After vaccination, substantial breadth of spike-specific CD8+ and CD4+ T cell responses was reported. Comparable non-spike TCR breadth was observed between vaccine and placebo recipients, consistent with only spike being contained in the vaccine.

Interpreted using the paper, the treatment or condition label stands for: roughly 18 received Ad26.COV2.S at low or high dose, single or two shots; roughly 5 received placebo; per-sample allocation not given. For vaccine and placebo recipients, the sequenced repertoires came from samples collected on day 63 after the first injection. In Cohort 1b, about two dozen adults aged 18-55 years were enrolled at a single site in Boston, USA, between 29 July and 7 August 2020. Ad26.COV2.S consisted of a replication-incompetent adenovirus type 26 vector by which a prefusion-stabilized SARS-CoV-2 spike protein from the original Wuhan strain was expressed.

The sample was peripheral blood, taken in a trial of Ad26.COV2.S vaccine versus placebo. The chain links TRBV4-3 with TRBJ1-2, with the D gene not clear enough to name. This receptor was identified in a person aged 18-60 years who received the Ad26.COV2.S COVID-19 vaccine or a placebo. The CDR3 sequence is CASSPSFYQFPNYGYTF. At the DNA level, the sequence is TGCGCCAGCAGCCCAAGTTTCTATCAATTTCCTAACTATGGCTACACCTTC.